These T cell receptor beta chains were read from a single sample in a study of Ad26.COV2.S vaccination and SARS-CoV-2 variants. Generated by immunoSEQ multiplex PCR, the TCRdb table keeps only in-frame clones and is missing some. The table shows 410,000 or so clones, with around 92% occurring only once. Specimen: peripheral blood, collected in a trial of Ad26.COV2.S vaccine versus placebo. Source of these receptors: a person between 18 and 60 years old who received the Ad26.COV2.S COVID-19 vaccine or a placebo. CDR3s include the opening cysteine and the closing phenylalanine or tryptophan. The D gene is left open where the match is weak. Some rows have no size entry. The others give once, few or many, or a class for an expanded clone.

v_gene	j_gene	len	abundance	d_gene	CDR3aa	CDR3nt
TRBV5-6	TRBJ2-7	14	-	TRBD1	CASSGRGQTYEQYF	TGTGCCAGCAGCGGCAGGGGACAGACCTACGAGCAGTACTTC
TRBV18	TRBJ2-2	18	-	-	CASSPLPPTGSPTGELFF	TGTGCCAGCTCACCACTTCCCCCCACAGGTTCTCCCACCGGGGAGCTGTTTTTT
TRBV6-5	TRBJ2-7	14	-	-	CASTSGPEVGEQYF	TGTGCCAGCACCTCAGGGCCAGAAGTGGGGGAGCAGTACTTC
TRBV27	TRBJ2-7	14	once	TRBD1	CASSTGQGRYEQYF	TGTGCCAGCAGTACGGGACAGGGGAGATACGAGCAGTACTTC
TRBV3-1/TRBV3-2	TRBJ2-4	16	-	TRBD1	CASYEGQGASKNIQYF	TGTGCCAGCTACGAGGGACAGGGGGCGTCCAAAAACATTCAGTACTTC
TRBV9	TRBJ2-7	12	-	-	CASSDSNYEQYF	TGTGCCAGCAGCGACAGTAACTACGAGCAGTACTTC
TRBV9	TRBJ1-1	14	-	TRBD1	CASSASRDRGRAFF	TGTGCCAGCAGCGCGTCCCGGGACAGGGGTCGAGCTTTCTTT
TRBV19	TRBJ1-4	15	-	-	CASSTTALGFEKLFF	TGTGCCAGTAGTACGACGGCCCTCGGGTTTGAAAAACTGTTTTTT
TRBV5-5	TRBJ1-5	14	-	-	CASSFEVSNQPQHF	TGTGCCAGCAGCTTCGAAGTTAGCAATCAGCCCCAGCATTTT
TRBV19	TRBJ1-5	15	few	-	CASSIVAGVKQPQHF	TGTGCCAGTAGTATAGTTGCAGGGGTGAAACAGCCCCAGCATTTT
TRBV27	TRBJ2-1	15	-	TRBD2	CASSDISGGYNEQFF	TGTGCCAGCAGTGATATTAGCGGGGGATACAATGAGCAGTTCTTC
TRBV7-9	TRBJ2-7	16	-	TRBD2	CASTPGLAGDSYEQYF	TGTGCCAGCACACCAGGACTAGCGGGTGACTCCTACGAGCAGTACTTC
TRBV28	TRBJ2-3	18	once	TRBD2	CASSQVPPLAAVTDTQYF	TGTGCCAGCAGTCAGGTTCCCCCCCTAGCGGCCGTCACAGATACGCAGTATTTT
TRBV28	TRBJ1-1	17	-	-	CASTPHSALLTNTEAFF	TGTGCCAGCACCCCCCATTCCGCCCTCCTTACGAACACTGAAGCTTTCTTT
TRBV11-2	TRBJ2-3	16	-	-	CASSYQPGALLDTQYF	TGTGCCAGCAGCTACCAGCCGGGGGCCCTGCTGGATACGCAGTATTTT
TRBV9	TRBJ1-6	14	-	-	CASSPQPRNSPLHF	TGTGCCAGCAGCCCCCAGCCTCGTAATTCACCCCTCCACTTT
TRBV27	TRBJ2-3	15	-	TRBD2	CASSLRLAATDTQYF	TGTGCCAGCAGCCTCCGTCTAGCGGCCACAGATACGCAGTATTTT
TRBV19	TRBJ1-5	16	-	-	CASSPLQGFGNQPQHF	TGTGCCAGTAGTCCTCTACAGGGTTTTGGCAATCAGCCCCAGCATTTT
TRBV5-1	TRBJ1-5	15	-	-	CASSLVGGVDQPQHF	TGCGCCAGCAGCTTGGTTGGGGGGGTTGATCAGCCCCAGCATTTT
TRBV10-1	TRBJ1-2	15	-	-	CASTRSGQKNYGYTF	TGCGCCAGCACCCGGAGCGGACAAAAGAACTATGGCTACACCTTC
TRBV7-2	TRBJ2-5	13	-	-	CASSLVNEETQYF	TGTGCCAGCAGCTTAGTTAACGAAGAGACCCAGTACTTC
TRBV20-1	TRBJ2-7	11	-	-	CSARGLDGQYF	TGCAGTGCTAGAGGCCTCGACGGGCAGTACTTC
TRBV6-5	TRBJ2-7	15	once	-	CASSYFDRGSYEQYF	TGTGCCAGCAGTTACTTTGACAGAGGATCCTACGAGCAGTACTTC
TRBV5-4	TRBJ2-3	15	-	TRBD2	CASSPSGGRTDTQYF	TGTGCCAGCAGCCCGAGCGGGGGGAGAACAGATACGCAGTATTTT
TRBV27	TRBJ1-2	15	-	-	CASSLSPGRGYGYTF	TGTGCCAGCAGTTTAAGTCCCGGGAGGGGCTATGGCTACACCTTC
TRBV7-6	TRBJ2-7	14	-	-	CASSLGGPSYEQYF	TGTGCCAGCAGCTTGGGCGGGCCGTCCTACGAGCAGTACTTC
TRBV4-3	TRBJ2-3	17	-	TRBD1	CASSHLTGRFGTDTQYF	TGCGCCAGCAGCCATCTGACAGGGCGGTTCGGCACAGATACGCAGTATTTT
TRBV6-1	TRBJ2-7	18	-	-	CASSEYVWRGTANYEQYF	TGTGCCAGCAGTGAATATGTATGGCGGGGGACAGCGAACTACGAGCAGTACTTC
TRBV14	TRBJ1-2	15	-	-	CASSQQSGANYGYTF	TGTGCCAGCAGCCAGCAATCAGGGGCCAACTATGGCTACACCTTC
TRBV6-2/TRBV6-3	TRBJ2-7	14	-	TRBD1	CASSYGTGGDEQYF	TGTGCCAGCAGTTACGGGACAGGGGGCGACGAGCAGTACTTC
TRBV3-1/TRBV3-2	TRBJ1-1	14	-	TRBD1	CASSHWTGRPEAFF	TGTGCCAGCAGCCACTGGACAGGGAGGCCTGAAGCTTTCTTT
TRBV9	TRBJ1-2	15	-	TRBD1	CASSPRTGALYGYTF	TGTGCCAGCAGCCCCCGGACAGGCGCTCTCTATGGCTACACCTTC
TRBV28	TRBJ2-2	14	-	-	CASSFYRNTGELFF	TGTGCCAGCAGTTTTTACAGAAACACCGGGGAGCTGTTTTTT
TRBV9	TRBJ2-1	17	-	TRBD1	CASSIRTGGFNYNEQFF	TGTGCCAGCAGCATACGGACAGGGGGCTTTAACTACAATGAGCAGTTCTTC
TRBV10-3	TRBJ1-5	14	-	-	CAISDANGNQPQHF	TGTGCCATCAGTGATGCGAATGGCAATCAGCCCCAGCATTTT
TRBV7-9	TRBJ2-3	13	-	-	CASSLEGEDTQYF	TGTGCCAGCAGCTTAGAAGGGGAGGATACGCAGTATTTT
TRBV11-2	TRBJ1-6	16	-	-	CASSLDQSSYNSPLHF	TGTGCCAGCAGCTTAGATCAAAGCTCCTATAATTCACCCCTCCACTTT
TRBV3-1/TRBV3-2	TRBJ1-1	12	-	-	CASSNPATEAFF	TGTGCCAGCAGCAACCCCGCGACTGAAGCTTTCTTT
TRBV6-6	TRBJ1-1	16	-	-	CASSYSLGWANTEAFF	TGTGCCAGCAGTTACTCCCTCGGTTGGGCGAACACTGAAGCTTTCTTT
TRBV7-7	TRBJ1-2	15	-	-	CASSLEGQGLSGYTF	TGTGCCAGCAGCTTAGAAGGGCAGGGGTTGAGTGGCTACACCTTC
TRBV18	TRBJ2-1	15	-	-	CASSPPSSPYNEQFF	TGTGCCAGCTCACCACCTAGCTCCCCTTACAATGAGCAGTTCTTC